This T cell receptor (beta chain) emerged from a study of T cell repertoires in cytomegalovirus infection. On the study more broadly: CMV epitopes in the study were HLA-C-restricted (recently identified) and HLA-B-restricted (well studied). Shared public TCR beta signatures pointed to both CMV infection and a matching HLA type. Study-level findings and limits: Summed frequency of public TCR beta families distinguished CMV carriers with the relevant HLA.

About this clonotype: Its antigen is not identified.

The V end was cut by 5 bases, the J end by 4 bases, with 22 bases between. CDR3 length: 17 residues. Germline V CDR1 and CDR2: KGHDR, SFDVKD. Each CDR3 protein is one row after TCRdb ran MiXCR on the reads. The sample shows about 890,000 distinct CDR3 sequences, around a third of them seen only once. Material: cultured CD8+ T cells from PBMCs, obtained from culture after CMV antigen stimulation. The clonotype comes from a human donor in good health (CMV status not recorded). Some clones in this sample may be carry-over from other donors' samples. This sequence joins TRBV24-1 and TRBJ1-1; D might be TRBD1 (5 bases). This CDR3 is CATSAPRAGSSFTEAFF. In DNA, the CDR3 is TGTGCCACCAGTGCCCCCCGGGCAGGGTCCTCCTTCACTGAAGCTTTCTTT.